This T cell receptor (beta chain) was sequenced in a study of cytomegalovirus exposure and HLA in healthy donors. V shed 8 bases and J shed 3 bases, with 16 bases lying between them. Per germline, CDR1 LNHDA and CDR2 SQIVND (reference sequence). The CDR3 spans 15 residues. Amplification used 60 Vbeta primers and 13 Jbeta primers. Original processing notes: The count from a later analysis was 79 million or so unique TCR beta chains, some 12 million of them shared. This table comes from immunoSEQ multiplex PCR, and its TCRdb copy is limited to in-frame clones, with some not included. V, J and clone size were drawn from that table, and D and trimming were deduced from the DNA. This repertoire shows approximately 110,000 clones, around 78% found once; its top ten account for less than 4.5%. A few counts support this clone.

This sequence was found in a man between 40 and 49 years old in good health and CMV-seronegative. V usage is TRBV19 and J usage is TRBJ1-4, with D unclear. Material: PBMCs. CDR3 residues: CASRSYSQPNEKLFF. Written as DNA, the CDR3 is TGTGCCAGTCGGTCTTACAGTCAACCTAATGAAAAACTGTTTTTT.